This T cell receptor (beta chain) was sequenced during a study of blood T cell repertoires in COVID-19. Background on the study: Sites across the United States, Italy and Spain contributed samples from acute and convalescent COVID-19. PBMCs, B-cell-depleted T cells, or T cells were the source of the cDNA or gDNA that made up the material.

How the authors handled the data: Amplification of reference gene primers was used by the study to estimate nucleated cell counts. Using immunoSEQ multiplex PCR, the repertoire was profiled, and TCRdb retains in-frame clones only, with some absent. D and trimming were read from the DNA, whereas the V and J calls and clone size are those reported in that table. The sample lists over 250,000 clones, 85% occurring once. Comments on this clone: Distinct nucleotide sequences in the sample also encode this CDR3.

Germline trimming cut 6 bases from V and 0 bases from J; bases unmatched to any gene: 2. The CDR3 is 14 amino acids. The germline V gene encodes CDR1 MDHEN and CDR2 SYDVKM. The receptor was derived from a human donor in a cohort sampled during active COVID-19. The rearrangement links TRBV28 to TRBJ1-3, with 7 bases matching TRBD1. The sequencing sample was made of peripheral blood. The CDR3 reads CASRAGGSGNTIYF. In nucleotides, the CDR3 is TGTGCCAGCAGGGCAGGGGGCTCTGGAAACACCATATATTTT.